The clone carrying this TCR beta chain has just one count. Antigen specificity is unknown. This specimen comes from a study of T cell responses to AZD1222 COVID-19 vaccine. The table came from immunoSEQ multiplex PCR; TCRdb's copy has only in-frame clones and leaves some out. This repertoire shows 85,000 to 90,000 clones, 85% to 90% found once; its top ten account for 10%. Germline CDR1 is DFQATT and CDR2 is SNEGSKA (reference sequence). This CDR3 is built from 13 residues. Trimming pared 3 bases from V and 10 bases from J, leaving 16 bases between. Study results and limitations: Donor demographics were predominantly white British with a female majority; clonal diversity may be underestimated.

The source is an adult in good health. The specimen comprised peripheral blood, sampled on day 0 of MenACWY control vaccination. The chain combines TRBV20-1 with TRBJ1-5; D is uncertain. CDR3 sequence (DNA): TGCAGTGCTAGTAGTGATCCAACATCACCCCAGCATTTT. This gives the protein CSASSDPTSPQHF.